A selection of T cell receptor beta chains follows, all from one sample in a study of cytomegalovirus exposure and HLA in healthy donors. Generated by immunoSEQ multiplex PCR, the TCRdb table keeps only in-frame clones and is missing some. The sample yields about 130,000 clones, 70% to 85% seen once. Sequences were obtained from PBMCs. All receptors come from a man in his thirties or forties in good health and CMV-seropositive. The conserved cysteine and the conserved F or W are not part of the CDR3 here. Fields, in order: CDR3 length, V gene, J gene, D gene, CDR3 protein. D genes are given only for firm matches.

13	TRBV6-5	TRBJ1-2	-	ASSYSGGRGDGYT
13	TRBV5-1	TRBJ2-5	-	ASSLGVGRGKTQY
14	TRBV19	TRBJ1-5	-	ASSNGPRASNQPQH
14	TRBV7-2	TRBJ2-3	-	ASSPGPGRGTDTQY
12	TRBV9	TRBJ1-2	-	ASSGHSTNYGYT
13	TRBV11-3	TRBJ2-1	TRBD1	ASSLGGQSYNEQF
12	TRBV2	TRBJ2-3	-	ASGGDRRRDTQY
13	TRBV11-2	TRBJ2-1	TRBD1	ASSPTRDRLNEQF
10	TRBV29-1	TRBJ2-1	-	SVSLGSDEQF
15	TRBV28	TRBJ1-1	-	ASSLSDTGLLGTEAF
13	TRBV7-3	TRBJ1-2	TRBD1	ASSLGQGASRGYT
9	TRBV2	TRBJ1-1	-	ASSVAGEAF
9	TRBV20-1	TRBJ1-1	-	SARRDLEAF
11	TRBV2	TRBJ1-1	-	ASTEAGGTEAF
14	TRBV7-9	TRBJ2-3	TRBD2	ASSQGTSGGTDTQY
13	TRBV5-1	TRBJ2-5	TRBD1	ASSPTPGGQETQY
10	TRBV7-2	TRBJ1-2	-	ASSFRLSGYT
11	TRBV2	TRBJ2-5	-	ASSNGQRETQY
11	TRBV29-1	TRBJ2-4	-	SVDLLAKNIQY
12	TRBV5-1	TRBJ1-4	TRBD1	ASSLHGTGEKLF
15	TRBV12-5	TRBJ2-7	-	ASGLIPPGQYSYEQY
12	TRBV19	TRBJ2-7	-	ASRRDSLSYEQY
14	TRBV19	TRBJ2-3	TRBD2	ASSMYGAGEGDTQY
11	TRBV7-9	TRBJ1-1	-	ASSQLANTEAF